This T cell receptor (beta chain) is from a study of T cell clones after liver transplantation. Study findings and constraints: Compared with third party-reactive sequences, donor-reactive ones declined more, independent of withdrawal success.

Per germline, CDR1 SNHLY and CDR2 FYNNEI. Between the trimmed V and J ends, which lost 7 bases and 3 bases, there was a span of 13 bases. This CDR3 region has 14 residues. Clones were sequenced by immunoSEQ multiplex PCR, and TCRdb holds only the in-frame ones, with some missing. The repertoire includes tens of thousands of clones, 71% of them detected once, and about 15% sits in the top ten. In the case of this clone: The antigen remains undetermined.

The chain has TRBV2 and TRBJ2-1; no firm D call. Sequences were derived from CD4+ T cells from blood, sampled before liver transplant. The receptor was derived from a human donor who received a liver transplant. CDR3 in amino acids: CASKFTEYYNEQFF. The CDR3 bases are TGTGCCAGCAAGTTCACAGAATACTACAATGAGCAGTTCTTC.